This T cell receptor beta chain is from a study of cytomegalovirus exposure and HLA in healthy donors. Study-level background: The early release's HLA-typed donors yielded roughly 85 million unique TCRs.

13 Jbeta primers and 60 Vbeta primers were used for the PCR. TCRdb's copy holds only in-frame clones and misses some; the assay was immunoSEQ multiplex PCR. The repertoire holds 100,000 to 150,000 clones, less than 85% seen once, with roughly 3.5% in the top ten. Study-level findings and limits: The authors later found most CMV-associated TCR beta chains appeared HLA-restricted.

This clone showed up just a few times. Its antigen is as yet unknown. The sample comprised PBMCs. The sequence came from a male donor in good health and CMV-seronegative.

Here the CDR3 DNA reads TGCGCCAGCAGCTTGACACAGGGTGTGTTTAGGGACACTGAAGCTTTCTTT. Protein sequence: CASSLTQGVFRDTEAFF. The chain recombines TRBV5-1 with TRBJ1-1, with D maybe TRBD1 (6 bases). The CDR3 is made up of 17 amino acids. Trimming pared 1 base from V and 3 bases from J, leaving 19 bases between. Per the germline V gene, CDR1 is SGHRS and CDR2 is YFSETQ.